Below are 11 T cell receptor beta chains sequenced from a single sample in a study of cytomegalovirus exposure and HLA in healthy donors. TCRdb keeps only in-frame clones here, not all; method: immunoSEQ multiplex PCR. The table lists roughly 260,000 clones, 90% of them singletons, with 0.37% in the top ten. Material: PBMCs. These TCRs come from a young woman in good health and CMV-seronegative.

The rearrangement uses TRBV19 and TRBJ1-1, with 8 bases aligning to TRBD1. The length of the CDR3 is 14 residues. The V gene's germline CDR1 is LNHDA and CDR2 SQIVND (reference sequence). V lost 3 bases to trimming and J lost 1 base; unmatched junction nucleotides: 1. The CDR3, as DNA: TGTGCCAGTAGTATGACAGGGGCGAACACTGAAGCTTTCTTT. Translation gives CASSMTGANTEAFF.

The V call is TRBV27, the J call TRBJ2-7; D may be TRBD1 (5 bases). Trimming shortened V by 3 bases and J by 4 bases, and 10 bases separated the two germline ends. Germline V gene lookup returns CDR1 MNHEY and CDR2 SMNVEV (reference sequence). This CDR3 contains 13 residues. DNA of the CDR3: TGTGCCAGCAGTTTCCTCCAGGGATACGAGCAGTACTTC. Encoded protein: CASSFLQGYEQYF.

The genes are TRBV18 and TRBJ1-6; a weak D match, TRBD1 (6 bases). Trimming cost V 10 bases and J 5 bases, with 12 bases left between them. CDR1 is KGHSH, CDR2 LQKENI, per germline. This CDR3 contains 13 residues. This CDR3 reads CANSRDNNSPLHF. The DNA of the CDR3 is TGTGCCAACTCCCGGGACAATAATTCACCCCTCCACTTT.

The genes are TRBV5-4 and TRBJ2-5, with a tentative D call TRBD1 (6 bases). Trimming took off 0 bases at V and 3 bases at J, with 9 bases between the two ends. The germline V gene has CDR1 SGHNT and CDR2 YYREEE (reference sequence). The CDR3 extends over 14 amino acids. The CDR3 nucleotides read TGTGCCAGCAGCTTGGTCAGGGGCGAAGAGACCCAGTACTTC. Amino acids: CASSLVRGEETQYF.

The chain combines TRBV6-5 with TRBJ1-3; D is perhaps TRBD1 (6 bases). CDR3 length equals 14 residues. The germline V and J ends were trimmed by 5 bases and 4 bases, with 12 bases remaining between them. The germline V gene encodes CDR1 MNHEY and CDR2 SVGAGI. The CDR3 DNA sequence: TGTGCCAGCAGTAGACAGGCCGTGGGAAACACCATATATTTT. Its translation is CASSRQAVGNTIYF.

This rearrangement joins TRBV4-3 to TRBJ1-1, with 8 bases matching TRBD1. The CDR3 has 16 residues. CDR1 LGHNA and CDR2 YSLEER come from the germline V gene. Trimming cost V 1 base and J 6 bases; bases outside gene matches: 10. The CDR3 DNA sequence: TGCGCCAGCAGCCAAGGTGGACAGGGCCCCTACGCTGAAGCTTTCTTT. The encoded protein is CASSQGGQGPYAEAFF.

This chain connects TRBV9 to TRBJ2-3; D remains ambiguous. Trimming cost V 4 bases and J 2 bases, with 8 bases left between them. The CDR3 consists of 13 residues. Per the germline V gene, CDR1 is SGDLS and CDR2 is YYNGEE. The chain's CDR3 is CASSLHYTDTQYF. The CDR3 DNA reads as TGTGCCAGCAGCTTACATTACACAGATACGCAGTATTTT.

V usage is TRBV6-5 and J usage is TRBJ1-1; D gene ambiguous. The CDR3 has 14 residues. V shed 0 bases and J shed 5 bases, with 10 bases lying between them. CDR1 is MNHEY and CDR2 is SVGAGI in the germline V gene. The DNA of the CDR3 is TGTGCCAGCAGTTACTCCGAGGAGTGGACTGAAGCTTTCTTT. Translation: CASSYSEEWTEAFF.

The chain employs TRBV19 and TRBJ1-4; 7 nucleotides align to TRBD1. Germline V gene sequence: CDR1 LNHDA, CDR2 SQIVND (reference sequence). The CDR3 consists of 15 residues. Trimming cost V 7 bases and J 0 bases; bases outside gene matches: 5. The CDR3 nucleotides are TGTGCCAGTAAAGGACAGGCAACAACTAATGAAAAACTGTTTTTT. This translates into CASKGQATTNEKLFF.

This chain connects TRBV16 to TRBJ1-2; D not resolved. The V gene lost 2 bases and the J gene lost 1 base, with 8 bases spanning the gap. Germline V gene data show CDR1 as KGHSY and CDR2 as FQNENV. There are 14 residues in the CDR3. Here the CDR3 DNA reads TGTGCCAGCAGCCAAATTGGCAGTAACTATGGCTACACCTTC. This encodes CASSQIGSNYGYTF.

In this sample, this clone turned up once. The rearrangement uses TRBV29-1 and TRBJ1-2; D might be TRBD1 (6 bases). CDR1 and CDR2 (germline): SQVTM, ANQGSEA. This CDR3 has 12 residues. V was clipped by 5 bases and J by 2 bases, with 9 bases between them. The CDR3 is CSVWGHNYGYTF. The CDR3 DNA reads TGCAGCGTTTGGGGACACAACTATGGCTACACCTTC.